A selection of T cell receptor beta chains follows, all from one sample in a study of a mutant IDH1 vaccine in newly diagnosed glioma. Generated by immunoSEQ multiplex PCR, the TCRdb table keeps only in-frame clones and is missing some. This table holds fewer than 70,000 clones, about 89% found once. Their antigens are not known. The input for sequencing was PBMCs, taken from a glioma patient whose treatment included an IDH1 peptide vaccine. The receptors were gathered from a man in his forties with glioma. Both conserved end residues are part of each CDR3. The D gene is left open where the match is weak. A row's size may be missing; if present it is once, few, many or a size class.

j_call d_call clone_size v_call cdr3_aa cdr3_nt
TRBJ2-6 . . TRBV5-3 CARSCPHPAADGPGANVLTF TGTGCCAGAAGCTGTCCCCACCCCGCCGCCGACGGGCCTGGGGCCAACGTCCTGACTTTC
TRBJ1-1 . . TRBV10-3 CAISESWRGSQNTEAFF TGTGCCATCAGTGAGTCGTGGCGGGGCAGCCAAAACACTGAAGCTTTCTTT
TRBJ2-7 . few TRBV5-8 CASSGWVEQYF TGTGCCAGCAGCGGTTGGGTGGAGCAGTACTTC
TRBJ2-3 . . TRBV5-1 CASSPPWSSTDTQYF TGCGCCAGCAGCCCCCCCTGGTCTAGCACAGATACGCAGTATTTT
TRBJ1-6 . once TRBV10-2 CASSDGGNPYNSPLHF TGCGCCAGCAGTGATGGGGGGAATCCCTATAATTCACCCCTCCACTTT
TRBJ1-2 . . TRBV30 CAWRGFNYGYTF TGTGCCTGGAGAGGATTTAACTATGGCTACACCTTC
TRBJ1-1 TRBD1 . TRBV19 CASSVTTGGLAIPEAFF TGTGCCAGTAGTGTCACGACAGGGGGATTAGCGATCCCTGAAGCTTTCTTT
TRBJ1-3 . once TRBV28 CASSLLDRAQGNTIYF TGTGCCAGCAGTTTATTGGACAGAGCGCAGGGAAACACCATATATTTT
TRBJ2-5 TRBD2 . TRBV10-1 CASSEPGGGFKETQYF TGCGCCAGCAGTGAGCCTGGGGGGGGGTTTAAGGAGACCCAGTACTTC
TRBJ1-2 . . TRBV4-1 CASSPGTSWDYGYTF TGCGCCAGCAGCCCGGGGACTTCATGGGACTATGGCTACACCTTC
TRBJ2-1 TRBD2 . TRBV15 CATSRDWTSGEQFF TGTGCCACCAGCAGAGATTGGACTAGCGGTGAGCAGTTCTTC
TRBJ1-6 . . TRBV4-1 CASSQAVTAVSPLHF TGCGCCAGCAGCCAAGCGGTTACAGCCGTATCACCCCTCCACTTT
TRBJ2-1 . . TRBV2 CASSGGGSLNEQFF TGTGCCAGCTCCGGGGGCGGGAGTCTGAATGAGCAGTTCTTC
TRBJ1-5 . . TRBV18 CASSPGNQPQHF TGTGCCAGCTCACCGGGAAATCAGCCCCAGCATTTT
TRBJ1-1 TRBD1 . TRBV7-9 CASTHAGTGVEAFF TGTGCCAGCACCCACGCCGGCACAGGGGTTGAAGCTTTCTTT
TRBJ1-4 . . TRBV5-1 CASSPGALTNEKLFF TGCGCCAGCAGCCCCGGAGCCCTAACTAATGAAAAACTGTTTTTT
TRBJ2-2 . . TRBV7-8 CASSFDSGELFF TGTGCCAGCAGCTTTGACAGCGGGGAGCTGTTTTTT
TRBJ2-7 TRBD1 . TRBV11-1 CASRRPGQAYEQYF TGTGCCAGCAGGAGACCGGGACAGGCCTACGAGCAGTACTTC
TRBJ1-5 . once TRBV28 CASSFSGAGYSNQPQHF TGTGCCAGCAGTTTCAGCGGGGCGGGTTATAGCAATCAGCCCCAGCATTTT
TRBJ2-5 TRBD1 . TRBV2 CASSEPGVPTGGFLDGTQYF TGTGCCAGCAGTGAACCTGGGGTCCCGACAGGGGGGTTTTTGGATGGGACCCAGTACTTC
TRBJ1-1 . . TRBV5-4 CASSLGPNTEAFF TGTGCCAGCAGCTTGGGTCCCAACACTGAAGCTTTCTTT
TRBJ2-5 TRBD2 . TRBV7-3 CASSPASGSLETQYF TGTGCCAGCAGCCCCGCTAGCGGGAGTTTGGAGACCCAGTACTTC
TRBJ2-7 . . TRBV7-6 CASSAWDAYEQYF TGTGCCAGCAGCGCCTGGGATGCCTACGAGCAGTACTTC
TRBJ2-1 TRBD2 . TRBV28 CASSFHMYGRAYNEQFF TGTGCCAGCAGTTTCCACATGTATGGGAGGGCCTACAATGAGCAGTTCTTC
TRBJ1-2 . . TRBV10-3 CAISDYGSNYGYTF TGTGCCATCAGTGACTACGGATCTAACTATGGCTACACCTTC
TRBJ2-1 . . TRBV7-2 CASSLSGVEFF TGTGCCAGCAGCCTTAGTGGAGTGGAGTTCTTC
TRBJ1-4 . . TRBV6-1 CAGGRQSAGEKLFF TGTGCCGGGGGGCGACAGTCAGCAGGGGAAAAACTGTTTTTT
TRBJ2-1 . . TRBV7-2 CASSLDVAPQQFF TGTGCCAGCAGCTTAGATGTGGCACCTCAGCAGTTCTTC
TRBJ1-2 TRBD1 once TRBV30 CAWSLQGPRYGYTF TGTGCCTGGAGCCTACAGGGGCCCCGGTATGGCTACACCTTC
TRBJ1-2 . . TRBV2 CARGGYYGYTF TGTGCCAGGGGGGGCTACTATGGCTACACCTTC
TRBJ2-1 . . TRBV5-1 CASSSFPTRMDNEQFF TGCGCCAGCAGCTCCTTTCCGACGCGGATGGACAATGAGCAGTTCTTC
TRBJ2-1 . . TRBV28 CASSSYRRQANNEQFF TGTGCCAGCAGTTCCTACCGCCGACAGGCAAACAATGAGCAGTTCTTC
TRBJ2-1 . . TRBV11-3 CASSRTETYNEQFF TGTGCCAGCAGCCGGACAGAGACCTACAATGAGCAGTTCTTC
TRBJ2-5 TRBD2 . TRBV7-9 CASSSRLAGDVETQYF TGTGCCAGCAGCTCACGACTAGCGGGAGATGTAGAGACCCAGTACTTC
TRBJ1-2 TRBD1 . TRBV25-1 CASSELGTGLYGYTF TGTGCCAGCAGTGAATTAGGGACAGGGCTCTATGGCTACACCTTC
TRBJ1-5 . few TRBV6-5 CASRLFRDTNQPQHF TGTGCCAGCAGACTATTCCGGGACACCAATCAGCCCCAGCATTTT
TRBJ2-7 . . TRBV4-3 CASSQDPHSYEQYF TGCGCCAGCAGCCAAGACCCACATTCCTACGAGCAGTACTTC
TRBJ1-2 . . TRBV5-8 CASSNRASNYGYTF TGTGCCAGCAGCAACCGGGCCTCTAACTATGGCTACACCTTC
TRBJ1-2 . . TRBV10-3 CAISEGSGGYTF TGTGCCATCAGCGAGGGTTCGGGAGGCTACACCTTC
TRBJ1-2 TRBD1 . TRBV29-1 CSVVTEQGVYGYTF TGCAGCGTTGTAACCGAACAGGGGGTCTATGGCTACACCTTC
TRBJ2-2 . . TRBV19 CASTVQVLVGTGELFF TGTGCCAGTACGGTCCAAGTGTTAGTGGGCACCGGGGAGCTGTTTTTT
TRBJ2-5 TRBD2 . TRBV5-1 CASGEVGSAGGWQETQYF TGCGCCAGCGGAGAGGTTGGGTCGGCGGGGGGTTGGCAAGAGACCCAGTACTTC
TRBJ2-3 TRBD2 . TRBV18 CASSPGRGIGTDTQYF TGTGCCAGCTCACCGGGGAGGGGCATAGGAACGGATACGCAGTATTTT
TRBJ2-2 TRBD2 . TRBV6-6 CASKGTTSGTTGELFF TGTGCCAGCAAGGGGACGACTAGCGGGACCACCGGGGAGCTGTTTTTT
TRBJ1-4 . . TRBV7-8 CASSLQGEKLFF TGTGCCAGCAGCCTTCAGGGAGAAAAACTGTTTTTT
TRBJ1-1 TRBD1 . TRBV18 CASSPQGADAEAFF TGTGCCAGCTCACCACAGGGGGCCGACGCTGAAGCTTTCTTT
TRBJ2-5 . . TRBV18 CASSPSSANQETQYF TGTGCCAGCTCACCATCGAGTGCCAACCAAGAGACCCAGTACTTC
TRBJ2-1 . . TRBV5-1 CASSPVTGNNEQFF TGCGCCAGCAGCCCTGTGACAGGTAACAATGAGCAGTTCTTC
TRBJ2-7 TRBD2 . TRBV28 CASSVGLAGVGEQYF TGTGCCAGCAGTGTCGGACTAGCGGGGGTAGGCGAGCAGTACTTC
TRBJ1-3 . . TRBV7-6 CASSPRSVPSGNTIYF TGTGCCAGCAGCCCTCGGTCAGTACCCTCTGGAAACACCATATATTTT
TRBJ1-6 . . TRBV9 CASSVVEGGNSPLHF TGTGCCAGCAGCGTAGTAGAAGGGGGGAATTCACCCCTCCACTTT
TRBJ2-3 TRBD1 . TRBV2 CASRGQVSTDTQYF TGTGCCAGCAGGGGACAGGTTAGCACAGATACGCAGTATTTT
TRBJ1-2 . . TRBV28 CASSLWSQGSRLSYGYTF TGTGCCAGCAGTTTATGGTCCCAGGGAAGTAGATTGAGCTATGGCTACACCTTC
TRBJ1-1 . . TRBV10-2 CATAYGVTEAFF TGCGCCACCGCCTACGGGGTCACTGAAGCTTTCTTT
TRBJ1-1 . few TRBV29-1 CSVASGAANTEAFF TGCAGCGTTGCATCAGGGGCCGCGAACACTGAAGCTTTCTTT
TRBJ2-2 . . TRBV9 CASSPRTAGELFF TGTGCCAGCAGCCCCCGGACGGCCGGGGAGCTGTTTTTT
TRBJ1-4 . . TRBV2 CASSDRPRGKLFF TGTGCCAGCAGTGACAGGCCAAGAGGGAAACTGTTTTTT